This TCR beta chain was obtained from a study of T cells in Graves' hyperthyroidism and ophthalmopathy. Study information: Peripheral blood was obtained at initial diagnosis, preceding any treatment.

The CDR3 length is 13 residues. The germline gives CDR1 LGHNA, CDR2 YSLEER. The V and J ends lost 0 bases and 8 bases respectively, with 10 bases between them. This clonotype showed up just a few times. What it recognizes is unknown. The source material, RNA transcripts, was used to amplify TCR beta CDR3 regions. RT-PCR in the first round (using the HTBI primer set) targeted the TCR CDR3. Each CDR3 protein is one row after TCRdb ran MiXCR on the multiplex PCR reads. The sample lists 370,000 or so distinct CDR3 sequences; approximately 14% were seen once. Patients showing uncontrolled infection, other autoimmune disease, pregnancy or lactation were ineligible. In making diagnoses, clinical symptoms, serum thyroxine and TRAb, thyroid ultrasound and orbital computed tomography were all used. Study results and caveats: Among clonotypes expanded in thyroid above 0.001, most were also found in blood.

The sequence derives from a young woman with Graves' hyperthyroidism that later progressed to Graves' ophthalmopathy. This sequence joins TRBV4-3 and TRBJ1-2; D is ambiguous. Sequences were obtained from blood. The CDR3 coding sequence is TGCGCCAGCAGCCAAGATCTTGACGCGGGCTACACCTTC. It codes for CASSQDLDAGYTF.